A single sample is the source of the 20 T cell receptor beta chains below, sequenced in a study of T cell responses to AZD1222 COVID-19 vaccine. Clones were read by immunoSEQ multiplex PCR, and TCRdb kept only the in-frame ones, dropping some. The sample has 100,000 to 150,000 clones; 86% are singletons. The input for sequencing was peripheral blood, taken on day 0 of AZD1222 vaccination. The source is an adult in good health.

This clone appeared a few times. The genes are TRBV7-6 and TRBJ1-6, with 10 bases aligning to TRBD1. The CDR3 runs 15 residues. Per the germline V gene, CDR1 is SGHVS and CDR2 is FNYEAQ. With 5 bases clipped from V and 9 bases from J, the junction kept 7 bases outside the gene matches. The CDR3 loop is CASSPNGQGGSPLHF. In nucleotides, the CDR3 is TGTGCCAGCAGCCCTAACGGACAGGGGGGTTCACCCCTCCACTTT.

This chain joins TRBV23-1 and TRBJ1-5; TRBD1 might be the D (5 bases). TRBV23-1 is an ORF for which the function is uncertain. This CDR3 region has 10 residues. Trimming removed 10 bases at V and 14 bases at J, with 15 bases between. For the CDR3, the DNA is TGCGCCATTCAGGCCCAGGGCAAGCATTTT. As protein: CAIQAQGKHF.

The chain is built from TRBV27 and TRBJ1-6, with D unresolved. Germline loops: CDR1 MNHEY, CDR2 SMNVEV (reference sequence). V was shortened by 0 bases and J by 4 bases, with 7 bases between the two germline ends. The CDR3 contains 15 residues. CDR3 nucleotides: TGTGCCAGCAGTTTATCGGTGGAATATAATTCACCCCTCCACTTT. This codes for CASSLSVEYNSPLHF.

This clone was picked up one time. The chain employs TRBV3-1 (or the pseudogene TRBV3-2) and TRBJ2-7; D might be TRBD2 (6 bases). CDR1 and CDR2 (germline): LGHDT, YNNKEL (reference sequence). This CDR3 has 15 residues. V shed 1 base and J shed 0 bases, with 10 bases lying between them. The CDR3 region is CASSQVGGSSYEQYF. The CDR3 bases are TGTGCCAGCAGCCAAGTTGGGGGGAGCTCCTACGAGCAGTACTTC.

This clone was found a few times. The gene calls are TRBV5-6 and TRBJ2-2; 9 bases agree with TRBD1. Per the germline V gene, CDR1 is SGHDT and CDR2 is YYEEEE. Germline trimming cut 3 bases from V and 3 bases from J; bases unmatched to any gene: 6. This CDR3 is 16 amino acids long. Written as DNA, the CDR3 is TGTGCCAGCAGCTGGGGAGGGACAGGGTACACCGGGGAGCTGTTTTTT. This codes for CASSWGGTGYTGELFF.

This rearrangement joins TRBV9 to TRBJ2-5, with D unresolved. Germline V gene lookup returns CDR1 SGDLS and CDR2 YYNGEE. The CDR3 has 15 residues. Trimming removed 3 bases at V and 4 bases at J, with 16 bases between. The CDR3 nucleotides read TGTGCCAGCAGCGGATCAGGATCCCCCTTAGAGACCCAGTACTTC. This translates into CASSGSGSPLETQYF.

This chain uses TRBV28 with TRBJ2-6; D unresolved. V was pared by 5 bases and J by 0 bases, with 14 bases between. The CDR3 has 17 amino acids. Germline CDR1 and CDR2: MDHEN and SYDVKM. CDR3 amino acids: CASSPSTLPSGANVLTF. In DNA form, the CDR3 reads TGTGCCAGCAGTCCCTCAACCCTACCCTCTGGGGCCAACGTCCTGACTTTC.

The V gene is TRBV12-3 or TRBV12-4, the J gene TRBJ1-2; no definite D call. Trimming pared 5 bases from V and 3 bases from J, leaving 7 bases between. This CDR3 has 12 amino acids. The CDR3 nucleotides are TGTGCCAGCAGTCAGATTTACTATGGCTACACCTTC. It yields the protein CASSQIYYGYTF.

This clone came up a few times. The genes are TRBV5-8 and TRBJ2-1; D might be TRBD1 or TRBD2, each matching 6 bases. The germline V and J ends were trimmed by 0 bases and 6 bases, with 10 bases remaining between them. The CDR3 is 14 residues long. The germline V gene has CDR1 SGHTS and CDR2 YDEGEE. The CDR3 loop reads CASSLAGAPNEQFF. The CDR3 DNA is TGTGCCAGCAGCTTGGCGGGGGCCCCCAATGAGCAGTTCTTC. The full variable domain, rest sourced from reference TRBV5-8 and TRBJ2-1, is EAGVTQSPTHLIKTRGQQATLRCSPISGHTSVYWYQQALGLGLQFLLWYDEGEERNRGNFPPRFSGRQFPNYSSELNVNALELEDSALYLCASSLAGAPNEQFFGPGTRLTVL.

This chain connects TRBV5-1 to TRBJ2-5; D unclear. CDR1 and CDR2 from the germline V gene are SGHRS and YFSETQ. This CDR3 comprises 10 residues. Trimming left V 5 bases short and J 4 bases short, with 3 bases between. CDR3: CASRGETQYF. The CDR3 nucleotides read TGCGCCAGCAGGGGAGAGACCCAGTACTTC. The whole variable domain, filled in from reference TRBV5-1 and TRBJ2-5, reads KAGVTQTPRYLIKTRGQQVTLSCSPISGHRSVSWYQQTPGQGLQFLFEYFSETQRNKGNFPGRFSGRQFSNSRSEMNVSTLELGDSALYLCASRGETQYFGPGTRLLVL.

The CDR3 nucleotides read TGTGCCAGCGTTCCTCGGGGAGGGACGGCCGAGCAGTACTTC. It translates to CASVPRGGTAEQYF. The chain carries TRBV2 and TRBJ2-7; 7 bases line up with TRBD2. Losses at the gene ends were 8 bases for V and 6 bases for J; bases not matched to a gene: 13. This CDR3 is built from 14 residues. Germline V lookup: CDR1 SNHLY, CDR2 FYNNEI.

V and J are TRBV3-1 (or the pseudogene TRBV3-2) and TRBJ1-1; TRBD1 aligns across 9 bases. Germline lookup yields CDR1 LGHDT and CDR2 YNNKEL (reference sequence). The V gene end was trimmed by 5 bases and the J gene end by 8 bases; junction bases not matched to a gene: 15. CDR3 size: 16 residues. The DNA for the CDR3 is TGTGCCAGCAGCAACTTACAGGGGGCACCCCTCCCCGAAGCTTTCTTT. Protein product: CASSNLQGAPLPEAFF.

The gene calls are TRBV11-3 and TRBJ2-7; D uncertain. The V gene lost 0 bases and the J gene lost 6 bases, with 6 bases spanning the gap. The CDR3 contains 12 residues. Looked up from germline, CDR1 is SGHNT and CDR2 is YENEEA. Written as DNA, the CDR3 is TGTGCCAGCAGCTTAGATGACCTCGAGCAGTACTTC. Amino acid sequence: CASSLDDLEQYF.

V is TRBV7-8 and J is TRBJ1-5; no clear D. V was shortened by 2 bases and J by 0 bases, with 8 bases between the two germline ends. The CDR3 has 15 residues. Germline V gene lookup returns CDR1 SGHVS and CDR2 FQNEAQ. The CDR3 sequence is CASSLTDPSNQPQHF. The CDR3 DNA reads TGTGCCAGCAGCTTAACAGATCCTAGCAATCAGCCCCAGCATTTT.

The rearrangement links TRBV16 to TRBJ1-1, with D unclear. V gave up 5 bases and J gave up 0 bases, with 7 bases separating them. The germline V gene has CDR1 KGHSY and CDR2 FQNENV. The CDR3 spans 13 residues. CDR3 protein: CASSEHVNTEAFF. CDR3 nucleotide sequence: TGTGCCAGCAGCGAACACGTGAACACTGAAGCTTTCTTT.

The V and J genes are TRBV19 and TRBJ1-2, with TRBD1 identical over 7 bases. This CDR3 is built from 17 residues. Germline V CDR1 and CDR2: LNHDA, SQIVND (reference sequence). With V trimmed by 5 bases and J by 2 bases, 14 bases remained unmatched. In DNA form, the CDR3 reads TGTGCCAGTAGTCCACGACAGGGTGGTAACACCAACTATGGCTACACCTTC. It is translated as CASSPRQGGNTNYGYTF.

The V and J genes are TRBV15 and TRBJ1-5; 7 positions match TRBD1. This CDR3 has 16 amino acids. The germline V gene encodes CDR1 LNHNV and CDR2 YYDKDF (reference sequence). Trimming cost V 8 bases and J 0 bases; bases outside gene matches: 10. The CDR3: CATGGRGSYSNQPQHF. In DNA form, the CDR3 reads TGTGCCACCGGGGGCAGGGGGAGTTATAGCAATCAGCCCCAGCATTTT.

V usage is TRBV30 and J usage is TRBJ1-1, with unresolved D. V dropped 2 bases and J dropped 1 base, with 5 bases sitting between them. In germline, CDR1 is GTSNPN, CDR2 SVGIG (reference sequence). CDR3 length: 12 amino acids. This CDR3 is CAWSIGNTEAFF. DNA for the CDR3: TGTGCCTGGAGTATAGGGAACACTGAAGCTTTCTTT.

This clone was detected once. The chain uses TRBV4-1 and TRBJ2-1, with D perhaps matching TRBD1 or TRBD2 (6 bases each). Trimming shortened V by 0 bases and J by 4 bases, and 13 bases separated the two germline ends. Germline V CDR1 and CDR2: MGHRA, YSYEKL. The CDR3 loop spans 16 amino acids. CDR3: CASSQDPGARYNEQFF. The CDR3 DNA follows: TGCGCCAGCAGCCAAGATCCGGGGGCGAGGTACAATGAGCAGTTCTTC.

This clone has more than one count but fewer than ten. The CDR3: CASSLGDSPNQPQHF. CDR3 in DNA: TGTGCCAGCAGCTTGGGGGACAGCCCCAATCAGCCCCAGCATTTT. The rearrangement uses TRBV5-8 and TRBJ1-5, with 7 bases aligning to TRBD1. V lost 0 bases to trimming and J lost 3 bases; unmatched junction nucleotides: 3. CDR3 size: 15 residues. From germline, CDR1 is SGHTS and CDR2 YDEGEE.